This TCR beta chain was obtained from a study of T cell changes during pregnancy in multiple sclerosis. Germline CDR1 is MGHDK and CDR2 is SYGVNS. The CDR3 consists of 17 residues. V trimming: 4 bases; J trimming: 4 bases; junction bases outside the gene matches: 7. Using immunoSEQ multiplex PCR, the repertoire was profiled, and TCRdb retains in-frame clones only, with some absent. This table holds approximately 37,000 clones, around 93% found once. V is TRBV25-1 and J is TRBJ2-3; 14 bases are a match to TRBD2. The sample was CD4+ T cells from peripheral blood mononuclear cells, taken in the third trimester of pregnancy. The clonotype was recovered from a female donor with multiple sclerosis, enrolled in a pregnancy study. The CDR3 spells CASSAGTSGRGADTQYF. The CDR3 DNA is TGTGCCAGCAGTGCCGGGACTAGCGGGAGAGGGGCAGATACGCAGTATTTT.